This T cell receptor beta chain was recovered during a study of blood T cells in healthy people across ages. Study context: About one barcoded beta molecule was captured per two T cells (by template switching).

In this sample, this clonotype turned up many times. A second about 6 to 11 cycle PCR used barcoded and J-beta primers. TCRdb passed the 5' RACE reads through MiXCR, listing each CDR3 protein once. The table lists more than 800,000 distinct CDR3 sequences, around 28% of them singletons. Trimming left V 7 bases short and J 10 bases short, with 11 bases between. The CDR3 is made up of 12 amino acids. Germline V lookup: CDR1 SGHTA, CDR2 FQGNSA. Caucasian individuals from Russia who were healthy and aged roughly 6 to 95 acted as donors. This chain joins TRBV7-2 and TRBJ1-6; D is unresolved. The receptor comes from an elderly woman in good health. Sequenced material: blood. CDR3 amino acids: CASTLLGSPLHF. DNA for the CDR3: TGTGCCAGCACCCTATTAGGGTCACCCCTCCACTTT.